This TCR beta chain was recovered during a study of monozygotic twins with inflammatory bowel disease. This CDR3 has 12 amino acids. Germline CDR1 and CDR2: SQVTM and ANQGSEA. Skipping T cell sorting, the study isolated total RNA directly from whole blood. A 6-nucleotide sample barcode was carried by the UMIs, which template switching added. TCRalpha and TCRbeta cDNA underwent two nested PCRs of 16 and 9 cycles. TCRdb reprocessed the 5' RACE reads, keeping one entry per CDR3 protein, no DNA. This listing includes approximately 200,000 distinct CDR3 sequences. Sequenced sample: blood. The clonotype comes from a human donor with ulcerative colitis or Crohn's disease, or a healthy co-twin of an affected twin (not recorded which). The chain has TRBV29-1 and TRBJ1-4; the TRBD1 assignment by TCRdb is unverifiable without DNA. CDR3 residues: CSVEQGDEKLFF.